This T cell receptor (beta chain) originates from a study of blood T cell repertoires in COVID-19. This table comes from immunoSEQ multiplex PCR, and its TCRdb copy is limited to in-frame clones, with some not included. The sample shows about 100,000 clones, around four fifths of them seen only once. The V gene lost 4 bases and the J gene lost 4 bases, with 2 bases spanning the gap. This CDR3 has 11 residues. CDR1 is KGHDR, CDR2 SFDVKD, per germline. This chain links TRBV24-1 with TRBJ2-3; D is ambiguous. Sequences were obtained from peripheral blood. The sequence came from a man aged 70 or older with active or convalescent COVID-19. The CDR3 DNA is TGTGCCACCAGTGACGCAGATACGCAGTATTTT. Residues: CATSDADTQYF.